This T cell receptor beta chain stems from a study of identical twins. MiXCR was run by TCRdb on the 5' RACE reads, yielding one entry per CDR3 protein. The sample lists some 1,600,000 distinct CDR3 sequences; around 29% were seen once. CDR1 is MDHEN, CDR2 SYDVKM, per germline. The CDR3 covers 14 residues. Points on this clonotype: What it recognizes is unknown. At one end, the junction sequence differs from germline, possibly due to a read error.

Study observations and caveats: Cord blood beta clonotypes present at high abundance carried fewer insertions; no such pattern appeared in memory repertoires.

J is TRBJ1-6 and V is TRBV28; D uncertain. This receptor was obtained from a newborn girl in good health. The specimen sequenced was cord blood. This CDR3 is CASLRYRGNSPPHF. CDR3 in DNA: TGTGCCAGCCTCCGATACCGGGGAAATTCACCCCCCCACTTT. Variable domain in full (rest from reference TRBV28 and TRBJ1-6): DVKVTQSSRYLVKRTGEKVFLECVQDMDHENMFWYRQDPGLGLRLIYFSYDVKMKEKGDIPEGYSVSREKKERFSLILESASTNQTSMYLCASLRYRGNSPPHFGNGTRLTVT.